This T cell receptor beta chain was profiled in a study of beta chain features in type 1 diabetes. Sequenced material consisted of expressed TCRB transcripts (all of the isolated RNA was reverse transcribed). TCRdb's copy holds only in-frame clones and misses some; the assay was immunoSEQ multiplex PCR. This repertoire shows 150,000 to 200,000 clones, 7% to 9.5% found once; its top ten account for about 0.7%. Germline CDR1 is MNHEY and CDR2 is SMNVEV (reference sequence). The CDR3 is 12 residues long. Deletions cut 5 bases from V and 8 bases from J, with 12 bases between. It was via CD45RO/CCR7/CD25/CD127/CD95/CD27 that CD4+ naive, central memory, regulatory and stem cell-like memory cells were sorted. This clone was seen a handful of times. As yet, its antigen is unknown. Study-level points and caveats: Shorter TCRB CDR3s, moderately but significantly so, were found in Type 1 diabetes patients in all four CD4+ subsets.

The gene calls are TRBV27 and TRBJ1-2; D uncertain. The receptor's source is a woman in her 30s with type 1 diabetes. Sequences were obtained from central memory CD4+ T cells from blood. The CDR3 loop reads CASSPNTGGYTF. In nucleotides, the CDR3 is TGTGCCAGCAGTCCAAATACGGGAGGCTACACCTTC.